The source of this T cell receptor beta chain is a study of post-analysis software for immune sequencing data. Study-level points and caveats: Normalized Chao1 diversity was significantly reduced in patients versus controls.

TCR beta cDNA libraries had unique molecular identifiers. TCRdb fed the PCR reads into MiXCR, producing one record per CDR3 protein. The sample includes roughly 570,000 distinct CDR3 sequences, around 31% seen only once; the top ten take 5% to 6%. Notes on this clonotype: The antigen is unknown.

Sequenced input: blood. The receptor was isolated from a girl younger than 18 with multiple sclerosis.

The CDR3 is CASSYSGSRSDEQYF. In nucleotides, the CDR3 is TGTGCCAGCAGTTACTCAGGGTCTCGGTCGGACGAGCAGTACTTC. V and J are TRBV6-6 and TRBJ2-7; no clear D gene. The CDR3 has 15 residues. V gave up 0 bases and J gave up 5 bases, with 14 bases separating them. Germline CDR1 reads MNHNY; CDR2 reads SVGAGI (reference sequence).